The source of this T cell receptor (beta chain) is a study of T cells expressing NK-cell markers. TCRdb reprocessed the 5' RACE reads and keeps a single row for each CDR3 protein, giving no DNA. The sample has 550,000 to 600,000 distinct CDR3 sequences, and its top ten clones hold 3% to 4.5%. Concerning this clonotype itself: Its matching antigen is unknown.

Whole-study findings and limits: NKG2C+ dominant clonotypes from over five donors made up roughly 1.0-8% of CD8+ T cells.

Sequenced input: blood T cells: a sorted CD56 or NKG2C T cell subset, CD4+ or CD8+ T cells, or bulk PBMC T cells (not recorded which). This sequence originates from a man between 18 and 35 years old in good health.

The chain's CDR3 is CATSDSPAGGTGELFF. This chain uses TRBV24-1 with TRBJ2-2; the TCRdb call, TRBD1, lacks DNA for checking. CDR3 size: 16 residues. The germline CDR1 and CDR2 sequences are KGHDR and SFDVKD.